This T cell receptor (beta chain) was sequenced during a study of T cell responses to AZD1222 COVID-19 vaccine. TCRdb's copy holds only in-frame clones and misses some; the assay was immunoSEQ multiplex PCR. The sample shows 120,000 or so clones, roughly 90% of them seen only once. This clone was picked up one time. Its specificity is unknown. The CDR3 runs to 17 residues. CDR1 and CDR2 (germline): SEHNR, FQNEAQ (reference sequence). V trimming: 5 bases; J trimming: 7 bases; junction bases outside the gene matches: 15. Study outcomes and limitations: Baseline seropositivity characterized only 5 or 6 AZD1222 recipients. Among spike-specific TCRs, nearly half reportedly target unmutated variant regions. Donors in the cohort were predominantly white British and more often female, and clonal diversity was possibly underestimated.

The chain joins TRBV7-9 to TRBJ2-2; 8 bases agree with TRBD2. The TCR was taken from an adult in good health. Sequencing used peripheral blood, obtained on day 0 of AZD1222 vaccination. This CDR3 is CASSITGRANKGGELFF. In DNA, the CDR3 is TGTGCCAGCAGCATAACCGGGAGGGCCAATAAAGGCGGGGAGCTGTTTTTT.